This TCR beta chain appears in the sequencing data of a study of T cell responses to AZD1222 COVID-19 vaccine. CDR1 is KGHSH and CDR2 is LQKENI in the germline V gene. This CDR3 is 15 amino acids long. V gave up 6 bases and J gave up 2 bases, with 14 bases separating them. Study-level points and caveats: Among AZD1222 vaccinees, only six were seropositive at baseline. CD4 TCRs linked to vaccination spanned spike, dominating at 160-218 and 743-854. Spike-specific TCR repertoires showed rising breadth and depth after two AZD1222 doses. Donor demographics were predominantly white British with a female majority; clonal diversity may be underestimated.

Here immunoSEQ multiplex PCR was the method, and the copy in TCRdb shows in-frame clones only, minus some. The repertoire consists of 150,000 or so clones, with about 92% occurring once and the leading ten covering over 7.5%. With regard to this clone: Its antigen is unidentified.

The TCR originated in an adult in good health. This chain joins TRBV18 and TRBJ1-5; D uncertain. This specimen was peripheral blood, taken on day 0 of AZD1222 vaccination. CDR3 residues: CASSPLEVRNQPQHF. The CDR3 region has the DNA TGTGCCAGCTCCCCTTTGGAGGTTCGCAATCAGCCCCAGCATTTT. The whole variable domain, remainder taken from reference TRBV18 and TRBJ1-5, is NAGVMQNPRHLVRRRGQEARLRCSPMKGHSHVYWYRQLPEEGLKFMVYLQKENIIDESGMPKERFSAEFPKEGPSILRIQQVVRGDSAAYFCASSPLEVRNQPQHFGDGTRLSIL.